The clone carrying this TCR beta chain was recorded only once. The antigen is unknown. This sample was included in a study of cytomegalovirus exposure and HLA in healthy donors. Study observations and caveats: Per a prior analysis, the majority of TCR beta V segments were productive roughly 90% or roughly 30% of the time. The study had only CMV serostatus as immune exposure information. Reportedly, fewer N-insertions than the approximately 680-donor mean appeared in an Asian-associated ancestry cluster in a later analysis.

PCR employed 60 Vbeta and 13 Jbeta primers. Clones were read by immunoSEQ multiplex PCR, and TCRdb kept only the in-frame ones, dropping some. The data contain 170,000 or so clones, 70% to 85% of them singletons. The ends were cut back, 4 bases at V and 4 bases at J, with 16 bases in the middle. The CDR3 runs to 15 residues. Germline assignment: CDR1 SGHDN and CDR2 FVKESK. The source of this sequence is a woman in her twenties or thirties in good health and CMV-seropositive. Sequencing input: PBMCs. The V call is TRBV14, the J call TRBJ1-2, with D perhaps TRBD1 (5 bases). The DNA for the CDR3 is TGTGCCAGCAGCCCGTGGGGTGCGGGACTCTATGGCTACACCTTC. As protein: CASSPWGAGLYGYTF.